These 23 T cell receptor beta chains came from one sample sequenced in a study of blood T cell repertoires in COVID-19. Measured with immunoSEQ multiplex PCR; TCRdb has only the in-frame clones, and not every one. The table includes 330,000 or so clones, roughly 87% detected once. The material sequenced was PBMCs or T cells enriched from blood (not recorded which). These receptors all come from a woman aged 30 to 39 who had recovered from COVID-19.

Comments on this clone: Different DNA sequences within this sample yield the same CDR3. The CDR3 protein is CASSGHMNTEAFF. The CDR3 DNA reads as TGTGCCAGCAGCGGACACATGAACACTGAAGCTTTCTTT. The V and J genes are TRBV2 and TRBJ1-1; D perhaps matches TRBD1 (5 bases). Germline V gives CDR1 SNHLY, CDR2 FYNNEI. This CDR3 has 13 amino acids. Trimming removed 6 bases at V and 0 bases at J, with 8 bases between.

This rearrangement joins TRBV19 to TRBJ2-7; TRBD1 agrees at 7 bases. The CDR3 runs 15 residues. The V and J ends lost 5 bases and 3 bases, in that order; junction bases with no gene match: 10. Per germline, CDR1 LNHDA and CDR2 SQIVND (reference sequence). The CDR3 sequence is CASSLQGVPDYEQYF. CDR3 in DNA: TGTGCCAGTAGTCTCCAGGGGGTCCCGGACTACGAGCAGTACTTC.

The chain combines TRBV28 with TRBJ2-2, with D uncertain. Germline loops: CDR1 MDHEN, CDR2 SYDVKM. Trimming removed 10 bases at V and 1 base at J, with 10 bases between. This CDR3 region has 13 residues. The CDR3 DNA reads TGTGCCACCGCCTGGCAGAACACCGGGGAGCTGTTTTTT. It codes for CATAWQNTGELFF.

The chain's CDR3 is CASSISANNEQFF. In DNA, the CDR3 is TGTGCCAGTAGTATTAGCGCGAACAATGAGCAGTTCTTC. The rearrangement uses TRBV19 and TRBJ2-1; D is perhaps TRBD2 (5 bases). The CDR3 covers 13 residues. CDR1 and CDR2 (germline): LNHDA, SQIVND (reference sequence). The V and J ends lost 3 bases and 5 bases respectively, with 8 bases between them. Full variable domain (rest looked up from reference TRBV19 and TRBJ2-1): DGGITQSPKYLFRKEGQNVTLSCEQNLNHDAMYWYRQDPGQGLRLIYYSQIVNDFQKGDIAEGYSVSREKKESFPLTVTSAQKNPTAFYLCASSISANNEQFFGPGTRLTVL.

The genes are TRBV24-1 and TRBJ2-1, with 9 bases lining up with TRBD2. Germline loops: CDR1 KGHDR, CDR2 SFDVKD. CDR3 length equals 15 residues. V shed 3 bases and J 10 bases; nucleotides not matched to a gene: 9. CDR3 DNA: TGTGCCACCAGTGATGCATCCGGGACTAGCAGGGAGCAGTTCTTC. It codes for CATSDASGTSREQFF.

The rearrangement joins TRBV2 to TRBJ1-3, with D possibly TRBD1 on 6 matching bases. This CDR3 spans 14 amino acids. V lost 3 bases and J 3 bases, leaving 9 bases between the germline ends. CDR1 and CDR2 from the germline V gene are SNHLY and FYNNEI. The CDR3 region is CASSEGAGGNTIYF. The CDR3, as DNA: TGTGCCAGCAGTGAGGGGGCGGGTGGAAACACCATATATTTT.

The chain uses TRBV10-2 and TRBJ2-7; tentative D call: TRBD2 (6 bases). The CDR3 totals 14 residues. The germline V gene encodes CDR1 WSHSY and CDR2 SAAADI. V lost 6 bases, J lost 3 bases, and 15 bases lay in between. CDR3 loop: CASSVLAGFYEQYF. The CDR3 DNA follows: TGCGCCAGCAGCGTACTAGCAGGGTTCTACGAGCAGTACTTC.

This chain joins TRBV28 and TRBJ1-3; 9 nucleotides match TRBD1. The CDR3 length is 14 residues. Germline V gene data show CDR1 as MDHEN and CDR2 as SYDVKM. The trim removed 9 bases at V and 2 bases at J, leaving 5 bases unmatched. The CDR3 is CASKQGAAGNTIYF. In DNA form, the CDR3 reads TGTGCCAGTAAACAGGGGGCGGCTGGAAACACCATATATTTT.

The chain employs TRBV21-1 and TRBJ2-1; TRBD2, the table's D call, lacks a check against the DNA. TRBV21-1 is an annotated pseudogene. The CDR3 totals 21 residues. The DNA of the CDR3 is TGTGCCAGCAGCGCGAGGGCCGGGACAGGGGCTGTAGCGGGAGGAGGCAATGAGCAGTTCTTC. Protein: CASSARAGTGAVAGGGNEQFF.

The chain uses TRBV2 and TRBJ1-2; D is unclear. V dropped 0 bases and J dropped 3 bases, with 5 bases sitting between them. CDR3 size: 13 residues. Germline CDR1 and CDR2: SNHLY and FYNNEI. CDR3 bases: TGTGCCAGCAGTGAAGCGGGAGACTATGGCTACACCTTC. It codes for CASSEAGDYGYTF. The variable domain in full, with the rest retrieved from reference TRBV2 and TRBJ1-2, is EPEVTQTPSHQVTQMGQEVILRCVPISNHLYFYWYRQILGQKVEFLVSFYNNEISEKSEIFDDQFSVERPDGSNFTLKIRSTKLEDSAMYFCASSEAGDYGYTFGSGTRLTVV.

The V and J genes are TRBV3-1 (or the pseudogene TRBV3-2) and TRBJ1-1, with D possibly being TRBD1 (5 bases). V lost 4 bases and J 6 bases, leaving 18 bases between the germline ends. The CDR3 runs to 15 residues. CDR1 and CDR2 from the germline V gene are LGHDT and YNNKEL (reference sequence). CDR3 protein: CASSPELWGGSEAFF. The DNA for the CDR3 is TGTGCCAGCAGCCCAGAGCTTTGGGGGGGTTCTGAAGCTTTCTTT.

The chain joins TRBV6-5 to TRBJ1-5; a possible D gene is TRBD1 (6 bases). The CDR3 sequence is 15 residues long. The germline V and J ends were trimmed by 6 bases and 4 bases, with 16 bases remaining between them. CDR1 MNHEY and CDR2 SVGAGI come from the germline V gene. The CDR3 reads CASRKDRTDNQPQHF. CDR3 bases: TGTGCCAGCAGAAAAGATCGGACAGATAATCAGCCCCAGCATTTT.

The rearrangement uses TRBV9 and TRBJ2-5; TRBD1 matches at 7 bases. J lost 3 bases, V lost 5 bases, and 10 bases had no gene match. Germline V gene sequence: CDR1 SGDLS, CDR2 YYNGEE. The CDR3 is 15 residues long. The CDR3 DNA reads as TGTGCCAGCAGTATCGGTGGGACAGCAAAAGAGACCCAGTACTTC. This encodes CASSIGGTAKETQYF.

The V and J genes are TRBV7-9 and TRBJ2-1, with 13 positions matching TRBD2. CDR1 and CDR2 (germline): SEHNR, FQNEAQ (reference sequence). There are 15 residues in the CDR3. The ends lost 5 bases at V and 15 bases at J; junction bases unmatched: 13. The CDR3 region has the DNA TGTGCCAGCAGCCAGTTCGGACTAGCGGGAGCTCAGCCGTTCTTC. It translates to CASSQFGLAGAQPFF.

V gene TRBV2 combines with J gene TRBJ1-1, with 7 bases fitting TRBD1. With 6 bases clipped from V and 6 bases from J, the junction kept 13 bases outside the gene matches. Germline assignment: CDR1 SNHLY and CDR2 FYNNEI. The CDR3 has 15 amino acids. CDR3: CASRLTGYAGAEAFF. The CDR3 DNA follows: TGTGCCAGCAGGTTGACAGGGTACGCCGGGGCTGAAGCTTTCTTT.

The chain couples TRBV6-5 to TRBJ2-7; D may be TRBD2 (5 bases). Deletions cut 7 bases from V and 0 bases from J, with 13 bases between. From germline, CDR1 is MNHEY and CDR2 SVGAGI. CDR3 size: 14 residues. The CDR3 sequence: CASKGGLGSYEQYF. The CDR3 nucleotides are TGTGCCAGCAAGGGCGGGCTTGGCTCCTACGAGCAGTACTTC.

J is TRBJ2-5 and V is TRBV4-2; D call uncertain. The CDR3 contains 14 residues. Germline CDR1 reads LGHNA; CDR2 reads YNFKEQ. V was pared by 4 bases and J by 5 bases, with 14 bases between. CDR3 protein: CASSLRLVGETQYF. The CDR3 DNA follows: TGTGCCAGCAGCCTCCGTTTGGTCGGGGAGACCCAGTACTTC.

This clone was seen a single time. The genes are TRBV29-1 and TRBJ2-3; a possible D gene is TRBD1 (5 bases). CDR3 length: 13 amino acids. The germline V gene has CDR1 SQVTM and CDR2 ANQGSEA. V gave up 4 bases and J gave up 6 bases, with 14 bases separating them. The CDR3 bases are TGCAGCGTTGGCTCTATTAAGGGGGATACGCAGTATTTT. Residues: CSVGSIKGDTQYF.

The CDR3 reads CAMSRDRDFYTEAFF. CDR3 nucleotides: TGTGCCATGTCCCGGGACAGAGACTTTTACACTGAAGCTTTCTTT. The genes are TRBV10-3 and TRBJ1-1; 7 nucleotides line up with TRBD1. The junction had 13 bases not matched to a gene; V was cut back by 9 bases and J by 3 bases. The CDR3 has 15 amino acids. CDR1 is ENHRY, CDR2 SYGVKD, per germline.

V usage is TRBV6-5 and J usage is TRBJ1-4; possible D gene TRBD1, 5 bases. The germline gives CDR1 MNHEY, CDR2 SVGAGI. The CDR3 has 14 amino acids. Trimming removed 6 bases from V and 4 bases from J, with 12 bases in between. This CDR3 reads CASSYRGDNEKLFF. Written as DNA, the CDR3 is TGTGCCAGCAGCTACCGGGGGGATAATGAAAAACTGTTTTTT.

The rearrangement joins TRBV5-1 to TRBJ2-1; 8 nucleotides line up with TRBD2. Germline V gene data show CDR1 as SGHRS and CDR2 as YFSETQ. The CDR3 is 17 amino acids. With 4 bases clipped from V and 2 bases from J, the junction kept 11 bases outside the gene matches. CDR3 residues: CASSPTASAGAYNEQFF. In DNA, the CDR3 is TGCGCCAGCAGCCCCACGGCCTCAGCGGGAGCCTACAATGAGCAGTTCTTC.

J is TRBJ2-1 and V is TRBV4-2; TRBD2 matches 9 bases. Germline V CDR1 and CDR2: LGHNA, YNFKEQ. The junction had 3 bases not matched to a gene; V was cut back by 1 base and J by 2 bases. CDR3 length: 16 amino acids. The CDR3 sequence: CASSQVGTSPYNEQFF. Here the CDR3 DNA reads TGTGCCAGCAGCCAAGTTGGGACTAGCCCCTACAATGAGCAGTTCTTC.

The rearrangement joins TRBV28 to TRBJ1-4; TRBD1 agrees at 8 bases. Per the germline V gene, CDR1 is MDHEN and CDR2 is SYDVKM. The length of the CDR3 is 16 residues. The junction had 6 bases not matched to a gene; V was cut back by 6 bases and J by 0 bases. The CDR3 nucleotides read TGTGCCAGCAGAGTTGACAGGGGAGCAACTAATGAAAAACTGTTTTTT. As protein: CASRVDRGATNEKLFF. The full variable domain, in which reference TRBV28 and TRBJ1-4 provide the parts outside the CDR3, is DVKVTQSSRYLVKRTGEKVFLECVQDMDHENMFWYRQDPGLGLRLIYFSYDVKMKEKGDIPEGYSVSREKKERFSLILESASTNQTSMYLCASRVDRGATNEKLFFGSGTQLSVL.